What follows is one TCR beta chain and its context. It has no known antigen specificity. Base-call qualities are not available, and no considerably larger clone is one nucleotide away. CDR1 and CDR2 were assigned from the germline V gene as SGHTA and FQGNSA. From the cysteine up to the phenylalanine, the CDR3 has a length of 16 residues. The CDR3 DNA has 48 bases and is translated from base 1. The junction shows trimming of 9 bases on V and 5 bases on J, and the gene matches do not reach 11 bases of it. The source of the sample is a study of T cells after yellow fever vaccination (dated by TCRdb to 2018 to 2020). The study in broad terms: Libraries from fractions with low cell numbers were prepared with the SMART-Seq v4 Ultra Low Input RNA kit. Blood was drawn at multiple timepoints before and after primary and secondary immunization, with bulk PBMC replicates and cell subsets isolated. To follow T-cell clones before and after both primary and booster YFV17D yellow fever vaccination, bulk TCR alpha and beta repertoires underwent longitudinal sequencing. Two healthy male donors, one aged 18 to 30 and one aged 30 to 40 years, were included in the cohort.

Taken with the paper, the label for treatment or condition translates to: live attenuated yellow fever vaccine strain. A standard Ficoll-Paque protocol was used to isolate PBMCs from peripheral blood. Dynabeads CD4 and CD8 positive selection kits were used to isolate CD4 and CD8 T-cell fractions. RNA was extracted with TriZol from bulk PBMCs, CD4 and CD8 fractions, and dextramer-positive and dextramer-negative fractions. TCR cDNA was synthesized by 5'RACE template switching, which introduced a universal primer site and unique molecular identifiers. Priming of cDNA synthesis was performed from both the TCR alpha and TCR beta constant segments. Library amplification involved two PCR steps, and the second step added sample barcodes and sequencing adapters. Sequencing of libraries was performed on Illumina HiSeq 2500 (2x100 bp) or NovaSeq (2x150 bp). Per the authors' processing: Reads were demultiplexed and collapsed into UMI consensus sequences with MIGEC, and V(D)J alignment was performed with MiXCR. Using edgeR on replicate PBMC samples, clonotypes were called vaccine-responding if FDR was below 0.01 and the log2 fold change was above 5 up to day 15. CD4 or CD8 identity was assigned to each bulk clonotype according to whether the clonotype was present at higher abundance in the sequenced CD4 repertoire or the sequenced CD8 repertoire. In-frame beta chains were kept once TCRdb had trimmed the public reads at Q25 with fastp and called clones with MiXCR. Duplicate CDR3 protein sequences are folded into a single record with the most common DNA and genes. Here the V and J calls rest on TCRdb's processing, not on the authors' analysis. For this sample the table gives 200,000 to 300,000 distinct CDR3 sequences, of which roughly 6.2% were detected only once. Around 1.1% of the sample is taken by the ten largest.

Overall study outcomes, separate from this receptor: FACS-sorted repertoires could contain abundant contaminating clonotypes from the bulk population, so computational filtering was required. Because only a couple of donors were included in the study, the extent to which the findings can be generalized is limited. Most clones expanded after primary vaccination (almost 98% of CD4 and 88% of CD8) were re-detected after the booster, suggesting that broad memory maintenance occurred. The secondary T-cell response was found to be weaker but faster than the primary response, with a peak reached on day 5 rather than on day 15. A small fraction of clonotypes appeared in both the CD4 and CD8 compartments, likely as a result of convergent recombination.

The material was CD4+ T cells sorted from PBMCs, obtained on the day of the yellow fever booster vaccination. The TCR originated in a man aged 25 to 40 who received the YFV17D yellow fever vaccine. The rearranged segments are TRBV7-2 and TRBJ2-3; 13 central bases correspond to TRBD2. This receptor has the CDR3 CARVLAGGPLGDTQYF. The DNA reads TGTGCCAGGGTACTAGCGGGAGGGCCCCTTGGAGATACGCAGTATTTT. Joined to the reference TRBV7-2 and TRBJ2-3 proteins, this CDR3 gives the full variable domain: GAGVSQSPSNKVTEKGKDVELRCDPISGHTALYWYRQSLGQGLEFLIYFQGNSAPDKSGLPSDRFSAERTGGSVSTLTIQRTQQEDSAVYLCARVLAGGPLGDTQYFGPGTRLTVL.